This T cell receptor (beta chain) was identified during a study of cytomegalovirus exposure and HLA in healthy donors. Overall study results and limits: The study dropped some indistinguishable V segments, TRBV6-2 and TRBV6-3 among them. Testing in vitro showed a few CMV-associated chains specific for CMV antigens.

This clone was observed a handful of times. Its antigen remains unidentified. The PCR had 60 Vbeta and 13 Jbeta primers. The protocol was immunoSEQ multiplex PCR, while the TCRdb copy is restricted to in-frame clones and leaves out a portion. The data hold around 29,000 clones, with less than 70% observed a single time. The CDR3 runs to 22 residues. V lost 5 bases, J lost 2 bases, and 23 bases stayed unmatched. The germline V gene has CDR1 MNHEY and CDR2 SMNVEV (reference sequence). The origin of this receptor is a male donor in good health and CMV-seropositive. This chain joins TRBV27 and TRBJ2-1, with TRBD2 matching over 11 bases. The sequencing sample was made of PBMCs. This CDR3 reads CASSKDSRLAGWILNAYNEQFF. Here the CDR3 DNA reads TGTGCCAGCAGTAAAGACTCCAGACTAGCGGGATGGATCCTTAACGCCTACAATGAGCAGTTCTTC.